A single sample is the source of the 23 T cell receptor beta chains below, sequenced in a study of blood T cell repertoires in COVID-19. TCRdb keeps only in-frame clones here, not all; method: immunoSEQ multiplex PCR. The sample includes roughly 220,000 clones, about four fifths seen only once; the top ten take 7.5%. Source material: peripheral blood. These receptors all come from a woman older than 75 with COVID-19, enrolled during active disease.

CDR3 bases: TGTGCCACCTCGACAGGGGGCGCCAACACCGGGGAGCTGTTTTTT. Its translation: CATSTGGANTGELFF. The chain employs TRBV7-9 and TRBJ2-2, with TRBD1 matching 10 bases. Germline V gives CDR1 SEHNR, CDR2 FQNEAQ (reference sequence). Germline trimming cut 10 bases from V and 2 bases from J; bases unmatched to any gene: 7. The CDR3 sequence is 15 residues long.

This clone came up once. The rearrangement links TRBV5-1 to TRBJ1-2; weak D call: TRBD1 (6 bases). Trimming took off 4 bases at V and 5 bases at J, with 12 bases between the two ends. CDR3 length: 13 amino acids. Germline assignment: CDR1 SGHRS and CDR2 YFSETQ. CDR3 nucleotides: TGCGCCAGCAGCCTAGACAGGAGTTATGGCTACACCTTC. It codes for CASSLDRSYGYTF.

The chain employs TRBV28 and TRBJ1-1; 8 nucleotides line up with TRBD1. Trimming removed 8 bases from V and 6 bases from J; junction bases left unmatched: 17. This CDR3 contains 16 residues. The germline CDR1 and CDR2 sequences are MDHEN and SYDVKM. The CDR3 coding sequence is TGTGCCAGCCGACGACAGAGGACAGGGATTATCGCTGAAGCTTTCTTT. Amino acids: CASRRQRTGIIAEAFF.

This chain joins TRBV3-1 (or the pseudogene TRBV3-2) and TRBJ2-3; 9 bases are shared with TRBD1. The CDR3 contains 15 residues. The ends lost 3 bases at V and 5 bases at J; junction bases unmatched: 6. In germline, CDR1 is LGHDT, CDR2 YNNKEL (reference sequence). The CDR3 loop reads CASSHRDRERDTQYF. In DNA form, the CDR3 reads TGTGCCAGCAGCCACCGGGACAGGGAACGAGATACGCAGTATTTT.

The V call is TRBV5-1, the J call TRBJ1-2, with D perhaps matching TRBD1 (5 bases). V was pared by 1 base and J by 6 bases, with 22 bases between. Germline CDR1 is SGHRS and CDR2 is YFSETQ. This CDR3 spans 17 amino acids. CDR3 coding DNA: TGCGCCAGCAGCTTGTATACCCCGGTAGCGGGACCTGATGGCTACACCTTC. It is translated as CASSLYTPVAGPDGYTF.

The chain carries TRBV6-1 and TRBJ1-3, with D perhaps matching TRBD1 (6 bases). CDR3 size: 15 residues. V lost 4 bases to trimming and J lost 4 bases, with 14 bases between them. Germline values: CDR1 MNHNS, CDR2 SASEGT. The CDR3 loop is CASSGAGVGGNTIYF. The DNA of the CDR3 is TGTGCCAGCAGTGGAGCAGGGGTCGGGGGAAACACCATATATTTT.

The chain links TRBV28 to TRBJ2-2, with D perhaps TRBD1 (6 bases). This CDR3 spans 18 amino acids. Trimming pared 3 bases from V and 4 bases from J, leaving 21 bases between. Germline values: CDR1 MDHEN, CDR2 SYDVKM. CDR3 in DNA: TGTGCCAGCAGTTTCCGCAGGGGCGCCTGGGGGATCACCGGGGAGCTGTTTTTT. This sequence encodes CASSFRRGAWGITGELFF.

V is TRBV6-2 or TRBV6-3 and J is TRBJ1-2; TRBD1 agrees at 7 bases. Germline V CDR1 and CDR2: MNHEY, SVGEGT. This CDR3 comprises 15 residues. The V gene end was trimmed by 3 bases and the J gene end by 7 bases; junction bases not matched to a gene: 11. The CDR3 loop reads CASSYLASGGRGYTF. The CDR3 DNA follows: TGTGCCAGCAGTTATCTTGCATCAGGGGGACGTGGCTACACCTTC.

Only a few counts were recorded for this clone. The V and J genes are TRBV5-1 and TRBJ1-2, with TRBD1 identical over 7 bases. The CDR3 loop spans 14 amino acids. CDR1 SGHRS and CDR2 YFSETQ come from the germline V gene. V gave up 3 bases and J gave up 9 bases; unmatched junction bases: 11. The chain's CDR3 is CASSSGTEEKSYTF. The CDR3 DNA is TGCGCCAGCAGCTCCGGGACAGAGGAGAAAAGCTACACCTTC.

The rearrangement joins TRBV6-2 or TRBV6-3 to TRBJ2-7; D possibly corresponds to TRBD1 (6 bases). V lost 7 bases and J 3 bases, leaving 19 bases between the germline ends. This CDR3 region has 15 residues. Germline CDR1 and CDR2: MNHEY and SVGEGT. The CDR3 DNA reads TGTGCCAGCACCCCGACCCAGGGGCCCTTCTACGAGCAGTACTTC. This sequence encodes CASTPTQGPFYEQYF.

J is TRBJ1-4 and V is TRBV15; D may be TRBD1 (6 bases). This CDR3 has 16 residues. V was cut by 5 bases and J by 8 bases, with 21 bases left in between. Germline V gene data show CDR1 as LNHNV and CDR2 as YYDKDF (reference sequence). For the CDR3, the DNA is TGTGCCACCAGCCCTACGAATATAGGACAGTCAGAAAAACTGTTTTTT. It yields the protein CATSPTNIGQSEKLFF. Full variable domain (outside the CDR3, taken from reference TRBV15 and TRBJ1-4): DAMVIQNPRYQVTQFGKPVTLSCSQTLNHNVMYWYQQKSSQAPKLLFHYYDKDFNNEADTPDNFQSRRPNTSFCFLDIRSPGLGDTAMYLCATSPTNIGQSEKLFFGSGTQLSVL.

The V and J genes are TRBV5-1 and TRBJ1-4; 9 bases agree with TRBD1. The V segment lost 5 bases and the J segment 7 bases; nucleotides outside the gene matches: 3. The CDR3 is made up of 13 amino acids. In germline, CDR1 is SGHRS, CDR2 YFSETQ. DNA for the CDR3: TGCGCCAGCAGGACAGGGGGAGGTGAAAAACTGTTTTTT. Its translation is CASRTGGGEKLFF. The variable domain in full, with the rest retrieved from reference TRBV5-1 and TRBJ1-4, is KAGVTQTPRYLIKTRGQQVTLSCSPISGHRSVSWYQQTPGQGLQFLFEYFSETQRNKGNFPGRFSGRQFSNSRSEMNVSTLELGDSALYLCASRTGGGEKLFFGSGTQLSVL.

The chain combines TRBV5-3 with TRBJ1-6; possibly TRBD1 for D (6 bases). TRBV5-3 is identified as an open reading frame with a role that is uncertain. The germline V and J ends were trimmed by 5 bases and 4 bases, with 13 bases remaining between them. The CDR3 sequence is 15 residues long. The CDR3 is CARSPKQGYNSPLHF. CDR3 bases: TGTGCCAGAAGTCCGAAACAGGGATATAATTCACCCCTCCACTTT.

The J gene is TRBJ2-5, the V gene TRBV6-2 or TRBV6-3, with D tentatively TRBD2 (5 bases). V was clipped by 2 bases and J by 2 bases, with 12 bases between them. Germline V gives CDR1 MNHEY, CDR2 SVGEGT. This CDR3 spans 15 amino acids. CDR3 region: CASSYGEIIQETQYF. The CDR3 region has the DNA TGTGCCAGCAGTTACGGGGAGATCATTCAAGAGACCCAGTACTTC.

The gene calls are TRBV25-1 and TRBJ2-5, with 8 bases lining up with TRBD1. The CDR3 has 18 amino acids. The ends lost 3 bases at V and 5 bases at J; junction bases unmatched: 17. Germline V lookup: CDR1 MGHDK, CDR2 SYGVNS. The DNA for the CDR3 is TGTGCCAGCAGTGATTATCGAATTGGGACAGGCCCGCTGGAGACCCAGTACTTC. Protein sequence: CASSDYRIGTGPLETQYF.

V usage is TRBV5-1 and J usage is TRBJ1-4, with a tentative D call TRBD1 (5 bases). CDR1 and CDR2 (germline): SGHRS, YFSETQ. There are 14 residues in the CDR3. V gave up 3 bases and J gave up 8 bases, with 14 bases separating them. CDR3 in DNA: TGCGCCAGCAGCTCTGGGACGGGGGAGGAAAAACTGTTTTTT. Protein sequence: CASSSGTGEEKLFF.

The rearrangement uses TRBV7-3 and TRBJ1-1; the D is unclear. V was shortened by 1 base and J by 0 bases, with 6 bases between the two germline ends. This CDR3 has 14 residues. CDR1 and CDR2 from the germline V gene are SGHTA and FQGTGA. CDR3 DNA: TGTGCCAGCAGCTTAAGTCACATGAACACTGAAGCTTTCTTT. Its protein product is CASSLSHMNTEAFF.

This chain joins TRBV6-5 and TRBJ2-7; 8 bases match TRBD1. Germline-derived CDR1 and CDR2 are MNHEY and SVGAGI. The V gene end was trimmed by 9 bases and the J gene end by 1 base; junction bases not matched to a gene: 5. The CDR3 runs to 13 residues. DNA of the CDR3: TGTGCCAGTCGGACAGGGCCGTCCTACGAGCAGTACTTC. Its protein is CASRTGPSYEQYF.

V usage is TRBV7-2 and J usage is TRBJ1-5; no definite D call. CDR3 length equals 13 residues. Trimming shortened V by 1 base and J by 4 bases, and 5 bases separated the two germline ends. Germline V CDR1 and CDR2: SGHTA, FQGNSA. CDR3 protein: CASSLGLNQPQHF. In nucleotides, the CDR3 is TGTGCCAGCAGCTTAGGACTGAATCAGCCCCAGCATTTT.

The genes are TRBV28 and TRBJ1-2; 7 bases map to TRBD1. CDR1 MDHEN and CDR2 SYDVKM come from the germline V gene. This CDR3 has 13 residues. Germline trimming cut 11 bases from V and 2 bases from J; bases unmatched to any gene: 8. The chain's CDR3 is CAVGGGRNYGYTF. CDR3 coding DNA: TGTGCCGTAGGGGGCGGGCGGAACTATGGCTACACCTTC.

This rearrangement joins TRBV4-2 to TRBJ2-1; D is perhaps TRBD2 (5 bases). Germline V gene data show CDR1 as LGHNA and CDR2 as YNFKEQ. The CDR3 is 16 amino acids. Trimming left V 1 base short and J 2 bases short, with 12 bases between. The CDR3 here is CASSQGTGKAYNEQFF. CDR3 coding DNA: TGTGCCAGCAGCCAAGGTACGGGAAAGGCCTACAATGAGCAGTTCTTC.

This clone was detected a few times. This chain joins TRBV10-3 and TRBJ2-7; 7 bases match TRBD2. The CDR3 consists of 15 residues. The V gene's germline CDR1 is ENHRY and CDR2 SYGVKD. The ends lost 3 bases at V and 0 bases at J; junction bases unmatched: 5. This CDR3 is CAISDTGTNSYEQYF. The DNA for the CDR3 is TGTGCCATCAGTGACACCGGGACTAACTCCTACGAGCAGTACTTC.

The chain links TRBV6-1 to TRBJ1-5; D might be TRBD1 (6 bases). The CDR3 covers 16 residues. The germline gives CDR1 MNHNS, CDR2 SASEGT. The V and J ends lost 4 bases and 0 bases respectively, with 13 bases between them. CDR3: CASSATGSSSNQPQHF. DNA for the CDR3: TGTGCCAGCAGTGCTACAGGGTCGAGTAGCAATCAGCCCCAGCATTTT.